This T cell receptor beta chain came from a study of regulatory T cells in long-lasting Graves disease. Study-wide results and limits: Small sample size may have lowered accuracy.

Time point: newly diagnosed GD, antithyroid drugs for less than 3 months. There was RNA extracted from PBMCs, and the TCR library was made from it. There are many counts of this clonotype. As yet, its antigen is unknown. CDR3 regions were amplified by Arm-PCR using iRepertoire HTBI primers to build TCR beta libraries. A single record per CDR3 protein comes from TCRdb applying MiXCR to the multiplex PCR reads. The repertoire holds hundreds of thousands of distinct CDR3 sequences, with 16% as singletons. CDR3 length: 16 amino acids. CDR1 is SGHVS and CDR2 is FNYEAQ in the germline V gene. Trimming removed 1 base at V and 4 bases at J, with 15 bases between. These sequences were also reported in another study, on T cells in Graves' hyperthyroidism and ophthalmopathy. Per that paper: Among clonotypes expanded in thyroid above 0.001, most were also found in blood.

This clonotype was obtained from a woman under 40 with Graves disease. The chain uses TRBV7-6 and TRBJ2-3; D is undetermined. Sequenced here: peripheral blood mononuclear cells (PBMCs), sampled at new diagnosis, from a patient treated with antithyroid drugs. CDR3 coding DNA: TGTGCCAGCAGCTTAGTAAGGGCAGGCTCCTCAGATACGCAGTATTTT. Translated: CASSLVRAGSSDTQYF.